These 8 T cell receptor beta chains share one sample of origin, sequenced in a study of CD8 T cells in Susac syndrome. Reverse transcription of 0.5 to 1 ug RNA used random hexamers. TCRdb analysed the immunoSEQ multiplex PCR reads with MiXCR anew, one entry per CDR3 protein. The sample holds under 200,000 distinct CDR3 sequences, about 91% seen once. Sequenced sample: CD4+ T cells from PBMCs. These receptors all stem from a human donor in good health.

Here the CDR3 DNA reads TGTGCCAGCGGCTCCAGCGCTTCCCTTGGAGGACCCCAGCATTTT. Encoded protein: CASGSSASLGGPQHF. The chain uses TRBV2 and TRBJ1-5; D unclear. Per the germline V gene, CDR1 is SNHLY and CDR2 is FYNNEI. With 8 bases removed from V and 10 bases from J, the gap between germline ends came to 24 bases. The CDR3 has 15 amino acids.

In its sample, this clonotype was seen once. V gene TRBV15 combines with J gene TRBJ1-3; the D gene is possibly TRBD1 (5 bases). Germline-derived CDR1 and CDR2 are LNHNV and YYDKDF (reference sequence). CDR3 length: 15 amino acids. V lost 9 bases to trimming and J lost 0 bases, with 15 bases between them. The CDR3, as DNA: TGTGCCACTGCAAAACAAGGGGTCTCTGGAAACACCATATATTTT. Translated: CATAKQGVSGNTIYF. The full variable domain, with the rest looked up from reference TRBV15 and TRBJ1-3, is DAMVIQNPRYQVTQFGKPVTLSCSQTLNHNVMYWYQQKSSQAPKLLFHYYDKDFNNEADTPDNFQSRRPNTSFCFLDIRSPGLGDTAMYLCATAKQGVSGNTIYFGEGSWLTVV.

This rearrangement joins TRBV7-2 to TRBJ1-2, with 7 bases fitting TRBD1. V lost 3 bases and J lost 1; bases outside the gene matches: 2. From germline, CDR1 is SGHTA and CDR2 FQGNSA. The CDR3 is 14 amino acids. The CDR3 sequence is CASSLGQLNYGYTF. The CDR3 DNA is TGTGCCAGCAGCTTGGGACAGCTTAACTATGGCTACACCTTC. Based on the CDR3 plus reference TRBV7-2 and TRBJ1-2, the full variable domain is GAGVSQSPSNKVTEKGKDVELRCDPISGHTALYWYRQSLGQGLEFLIYFQGNSAPDKSGLPSDRFSAERTGGSVSTLTIQRTQQEDSAVYLCASSLGQLNYGYTFGSGTRLTVV.

The CDR3 protein is CASSWQPQETQYF. The CDR3 DNA follows: TGTGCCAGCAGTTGGCAGCCCCAAGAGACCCAGTACTTC. This chain uses TRBV12-3 or TRBV12-4 with TRBJ2-5; D gene ambiguous. V lost 4 bases, J lost 1 base, and 7 bases lay in between. The length of the CDR3 is 13 residues.

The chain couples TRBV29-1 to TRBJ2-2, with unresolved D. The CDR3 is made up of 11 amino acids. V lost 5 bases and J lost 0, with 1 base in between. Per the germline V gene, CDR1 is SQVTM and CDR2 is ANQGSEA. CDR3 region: CSVSNTGELFF. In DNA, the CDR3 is TGCAGCGTTTCGAACACCGGGGAGCTGTTTTTT.

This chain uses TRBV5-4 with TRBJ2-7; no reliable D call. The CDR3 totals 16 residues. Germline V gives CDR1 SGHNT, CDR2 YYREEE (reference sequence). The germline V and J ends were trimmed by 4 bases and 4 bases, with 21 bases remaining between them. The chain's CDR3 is CASSPGWAVATYEQYF. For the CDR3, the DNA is TGTGCCAGCAGCCCTGGATGGGCTGTGGCCACTTACGAGCAGTACTTC.

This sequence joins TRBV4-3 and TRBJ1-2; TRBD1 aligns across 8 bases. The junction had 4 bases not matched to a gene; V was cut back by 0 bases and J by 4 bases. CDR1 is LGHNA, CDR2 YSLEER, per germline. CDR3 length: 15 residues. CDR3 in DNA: TGCGCCAGCAGCCAAGATACAGGGGGTCGCTATGGCTACACCTTC. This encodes CASSQDTGGRYGYTF.

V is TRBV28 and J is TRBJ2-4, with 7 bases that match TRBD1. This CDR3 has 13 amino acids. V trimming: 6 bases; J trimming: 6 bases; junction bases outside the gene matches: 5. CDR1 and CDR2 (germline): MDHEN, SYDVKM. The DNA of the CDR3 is TGTGCCAGCAGCTCGGGACAGTCAAACATTCAGTACTTC. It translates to CASSSGQSNIQYF. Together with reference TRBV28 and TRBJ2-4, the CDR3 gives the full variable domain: DVKVTQSSRYLVKRTGEKVFLECVQDMDHENMFWYRQDPGLGLRLIYFSYDVKMKEKGDIPEGYSVSREKKERFSLILESASTNQTSMYLCASSSGQSNIQYFGAGTRLSVL.